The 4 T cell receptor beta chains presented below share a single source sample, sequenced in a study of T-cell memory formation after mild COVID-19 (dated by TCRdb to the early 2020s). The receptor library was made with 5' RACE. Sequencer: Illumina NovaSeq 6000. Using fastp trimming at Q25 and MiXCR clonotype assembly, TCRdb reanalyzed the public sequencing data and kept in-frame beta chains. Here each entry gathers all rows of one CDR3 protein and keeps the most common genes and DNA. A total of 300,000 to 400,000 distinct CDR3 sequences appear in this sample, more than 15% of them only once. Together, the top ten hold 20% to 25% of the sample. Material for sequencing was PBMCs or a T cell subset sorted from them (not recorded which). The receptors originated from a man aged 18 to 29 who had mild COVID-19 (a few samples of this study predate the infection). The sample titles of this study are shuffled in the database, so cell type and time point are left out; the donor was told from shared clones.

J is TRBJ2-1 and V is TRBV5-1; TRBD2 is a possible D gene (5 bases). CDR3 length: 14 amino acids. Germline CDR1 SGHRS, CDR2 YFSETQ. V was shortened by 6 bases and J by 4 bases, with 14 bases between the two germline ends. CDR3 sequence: CASKTAETYNEQFF. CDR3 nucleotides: TGCGCCAGCAAAACAGCGGAGACATACAATGAGCAGTTCTTC.

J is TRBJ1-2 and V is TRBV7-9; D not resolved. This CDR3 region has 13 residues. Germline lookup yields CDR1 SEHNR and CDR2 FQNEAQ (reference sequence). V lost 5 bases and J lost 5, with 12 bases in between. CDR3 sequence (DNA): TGTGCCAGCAGCCCAGTCCTGGCTTATGGCTACACCTTC. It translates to CASSPVLAYGYTF.

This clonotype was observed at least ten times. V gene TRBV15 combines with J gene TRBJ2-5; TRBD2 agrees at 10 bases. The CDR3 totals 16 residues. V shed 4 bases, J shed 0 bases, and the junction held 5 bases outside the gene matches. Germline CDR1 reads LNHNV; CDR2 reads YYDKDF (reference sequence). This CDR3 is CATSMELAGYQETQYF. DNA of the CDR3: TGTGCCACCAGCATGGAACTAGCGGGGTACCAAGAGACCCAGTACTTC.

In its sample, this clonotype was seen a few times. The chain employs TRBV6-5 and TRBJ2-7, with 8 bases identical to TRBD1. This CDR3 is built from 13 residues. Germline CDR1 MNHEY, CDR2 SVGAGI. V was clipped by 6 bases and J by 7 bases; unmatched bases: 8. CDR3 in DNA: TGTGCCAGCAGCCGATACAGGGGGGAGGAGCAGTACGTC. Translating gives CASSRYRGEEQYV.